This T cell receptor beta chain was sequenced in a study of T cell responses to AZD1222 COVID-19 vaccine. Whole-study results and caveats: Most donors were white British and more were female, and clonal diversity was possibly underestimated.

Details on this clone: Its specificity is not known.

Samples with a second dose at about 4 or about 12 weeks were pooled together. V was shortened by 5 bases and J by 8 bases, with 22 bases between the two germline ends. CDR1 and CDR2 from the germline V gene are LNHDA and SQIVND (reference sequence). There are 15 residues in the CDR3. Produced via immunoSEQ multiplex PCR; TCRdb's table is partial and in-frame only. The sample lists tens of thousands of clones; about 81% were seen once. The sequenced sample was peripheral blood, obtained 28 days after the second AZD1222 dose. The TCR comes from an adult who received the AZD1222 COVID-19 vaccine. J is TRBJ2-7 and V is TRBV19; weak D call: TRBD1 (6 bases). The CDR3 loop reads CASSFLTGPTTKQYF. As DNA, the CDR3 is TGTGCCAGTAGTTTCCTGACAGGACCTACGACGAAGCAGTACTTC.